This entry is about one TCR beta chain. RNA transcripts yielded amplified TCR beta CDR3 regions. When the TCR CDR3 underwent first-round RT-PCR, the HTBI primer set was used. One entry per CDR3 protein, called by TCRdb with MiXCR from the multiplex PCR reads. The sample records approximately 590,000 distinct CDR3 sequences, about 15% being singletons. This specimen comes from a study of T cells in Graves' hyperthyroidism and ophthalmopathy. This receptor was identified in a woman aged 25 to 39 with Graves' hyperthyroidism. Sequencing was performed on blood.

The CDR3 protein is CASSPGGAGGEQYF. DNA of the CDR3: TGTGCCAGCAGCCCAGGGGGGGCGGGAGGGGAGCAGTACTTC. The chain joins TRBV7-3 to TRBJ2-7; TRBD2 matches 9 bases. V lost 5 bases to trimming and J lost 7 bases; unmatched junction nucleotides: 9. The CDR3 has 14 amino acids. Looked up from germline, CDR1 is SGHTA and CDR2 is FQGTGA. Based on the CDR3 plus reference TRBV7-3 and TRBJ2-7, the full variable domain is GAGVSQTPSNKVTEKGKYVELRCDPISGHTALYWYRQSLGQGPEFLIYFQGTGAADDSGLPNDRFFAVRPEGSVSTLKIQRTERGDSAVYLCASSPGGAGGEQYFGPGTRLTVT.